This T cell receptor (beta chain) emerged from a study of blood T cells in healthy people across ages. In its sample, this clonotype was seen a few times. Its antigen is unidentified. General observations from the study: Both higher diversity and more naive CD4+ cells marked long-lived donors when set against aged donors. Roughly linear declines in TCR beta diversity per million T cells occurred with age.

CDR3 length: 15 amino acids. V lost 4 bases, J lost 3 bases, and 8 bases stayed unmatched. Germline V CDR1 and CDR2: SQVTM, ANQGSEA. A second PCR, run for roughly 7 to 11 cycles, used a sample-barcoded 5' primer plus a J-beta primer mix. TCRdb reprocessed the 5' RACE reads with MiXCR, giving one entry per CDR3 protein. This table has fewer than 800,000 distinct CDR3 sequences, 25% appearing once. The sample was also linked to a second study, of T cells of mothers and their children.

Source material: blood. This chain uses TRBV29-1 with TRBJ2-7; TRBD2 matches at 11 bases. This clonotype originated in a boy younger than 18 in good health. The CDR3 region is CSVATPTSGNYEQYF. As DNA, the CDR3 is TGCAGCGTTGCGACCCCGACTAGCGGGAACTACGAGCAGTACTTC.